These 27 T cell receptor beta chains came from one sample sequenced in a study of identical twins. TCRdb re-derived calls from the 5' RACE reads in MiXCR, one entry per CDR3 protein. This sample has nearly 900,000 distinct CDR3 sequences; 9% to 15% occur once, and the top ten carry around 1.5%. This sample also appeared in a second study, on yellow fever vaccine responses in identical twins.

The sequencing input was PBMCs. Receptor source: a woman under 30 in good health.

The chain carries TRBV19 and TRBJ1-5; no reliable D call. With 4 bases removed from V and 0 bases from J, the gap between germline ends came to 10 bases. The length of the CDR3 is 15 residues. CDR1 LNHDA and CDR2 SQIVND come from the germline V gene (reference sequence). CDR3 region: CASSKPDGSNQPQHF. The CDR3 coding sequence is TGTGCCAGTAGTAAACCCGACGGTAGCAATCAGCCCCAGCATTTT.

This clonotype has ten or more counts. The genes are TRBV12-3 or TRBV12-4 and TRBJ2-7; D call uncertain. This CDR3 is 12 amino acids long. Trimming removed 4 bases from V and 3 bases from J, with 7 bases in between. This chain's CDR3 is CASSSVLYEQYF. CDR3 coding DNA: TGTGCCAGCAGTTCGGTCCTCTACGAGCAGTACTTC.

This clonotype was detected only a few times. This sequence joins TRBV29-1 and TRBJ2-1; D remains unclear. Germline V gene data show CDR1 as SQVTM and CDR2 as ANQGSEA. The length of the CDR3 is 13 residues. The V gene lost 3 bases and the J gene lost 2 bases, with 8 bases spanning the gap. CDR3 bases: TGCAGCGTTGACCCCTCCACCTACAATGAGCAGTTCTTC. Translation: CSVDPSTYNEQFF.

This clonotype has only a few counts. This sequence joins TRBV16 and TRBJ1-1; D gene unclear. V lost 0 bases, J lost 2 bases, and 13 bases lay in between. The germline CDR1 and CDR2 sequences are KGHSY and FQNENV. CDR3 size: 16 residues. CDR3 sequence reads: CASSQSIGRLNTEAFF. CDR3 sequence (DNA): TGTGCCAGCAGCCAATCGATAGGCAGACTCAACACTGAAGCTTTCTTT.

This rearrangement joins TRBV5-1 to TRBJ1-6, with D unresolved. The CDR3 sequence is 17 residues long. Germline CDR1 and CDR2: SGHRS and YFSETQ. V lost 0 bases, J lost 1 base, and 11 bases lay in between. The DNA of the CDR3 is TGCGCCAGCAGCTTGGAGGGCAGCGAGTCCTATAATTCACCCCTCCACTTT. This translates into CASSLEGSESYNSPLHF.

This clonotype has more than one count but fewer than ten. The rearrangement uses TRBV7-8 and TRBJ2-7; D perhaps matches TRBD2 (6 bases). This CDR3 has 15 residues. CDR1 is SGHVS, CDR2 FQNEAQ, per germline. V lost 2 bases to trimming and J lost 2 bases, with 13 bases between them. The CDR3 is CASSLLDSGAYEQYF. The DNA for the CDR3 is TGTGCCAGCAGCTTACTAGATAGCGGTGCCTACGAGCAGTACTTC.

This clonotype was seen more than once but under ten times. Here the CDR3 reads CASSFGPLGNTGELFF. Written as DNA, the CDR3 is TGTGCCAGCAGCTTTGGGCCGTTAGGGAACACCGGGGAGCTGTTTTTT. The chain uses TRBV11-2 and TRBJ2-2; D remains unclear. The CDR3 runs 16 residues. V lost 3 bases and J lost 1, with 12 bases in between. CDR1 SGHAT and CDR2 FQNNGV come from the germline V gene.

The chain employs TRBV24-1 and TRBJ2-1, with 14 bases aligning to TRBD2. This CDR3 spans 19 amino acids. The germline CDR1 and CDR2 sequences are KGHDR and SFDVKD. The V segment lost 2 bases and the J segment 0 bases; nucleotides outside the gene matches: 5. CDR3 residues: CATSDWGTSGRGSYNEQFF. The CDR3 nucleotides are TGTGCCACCAGTGATTGGGGGACTAGCGGGAGAGGCTCCTACAATGAGCAGTTCTTC.

The chain links TRBV20-1 to TRBJ2-7, with 8 bases aligning to TRBD2. Looked up from germline, CDR1 is DFQATT and CDR2 is SNEGSKA (reference sequence). The CDR3 has 14 residues. The junction had 4 bases not matched to a gene; V was cut back by 3 bases and J by 0 bases. In DNA, the CDR3 is TGCAGTGCTAGGTCCAGCGGGGGCTCCTACGAGCAGTACTTC. Protein sequence: CSARSSGGSYEQYF.

This clonotype was picked up a small number of times. This rearrangement joins TRBV7-2 to TRBJ2-1, with TRBD2 matching over 13 bases. The CDR3 extends over 21 amino acids. Germline CDR1 reads SGHTA; CDR2 reads FQGNSA. The ends lost 4 bases at V and 0 bases at J; junction bases unmatched: 15. CDR3 residues: CASSSAPPGLAGDSSYNEQFF. In DNA form, the CDR3 reads TGTGCCAGCAGCTCAGCCCCCCCTGGACTAGCGGGGGACAGCTCCTACAATGAGCAGTTCTTC.

This clonotype occurred a few times. The gene calls are TRBV6-1 and TRBJ2-7; D remains unclear. V gave up 6 bases and J gave up 4 bases, with 16 bases separating them. This CDR3 has 14 residues. CDR1 and CDR2 (germline): MNHNS, SASEGT. As DNA, the CDR3 is TGTGCCAGCAGGCAGAATTCTAAACGGTACGAGCAGTACGTC. This sequence encodes CASRQNSKRYEQYV.

This clonotype was detected only a few times. The rearrangement joins TRBV28 to TRBJ2-3; 11 nucleotides align to TRBD2. Germline V CDR1 and CDR2: MDHEN, SYDVKM. V trimming: 4 bases; J trimming: 4 bases; junction bases outside the gene matches: 4. The CDR3 spans 15 residues. The CDR3: CASSSGGLAADTQYF. CDR3 in DNA: TGTGCCAGCAGTTCAGGGGGACTAGCGGCAGATACGCAGTATTTT.

This clonotype was seen a handful of times. The chain uses TRBV19 and TRBJ1-2, with 8 bases identical to TRBD1. Trimming took 1 base from V and 6 from J; bases not matched to a gene: 7. This CDR3 is 15 amino acids long. Germline CDR1 is LNHDA and CDR2 is SQIVND (reference sequence). This chain's CDR3 is CASSIVAGQGHGYTF. Written as DNA, the CDR3 is TGTGCCAGTAGTATAGTGGCCGGACAGGGCCATGGCTACACCTTC.

This clonotype appeared many times. The chain recombines TRBV18 with TRBJ1-2, with 12 bases lining up with TRBD1. After removal of 3 bases from V and 4 bases from J, the junction contained 9 bases not matched to a gene. The CDR3 has 17 amino acids. The germline V gene encodes CDR1 KGHSH and CDR2 LQKENI. The CDR3: CASSPRDRGRSTYGYTF. CDR3 bases: TGTGCCAGCTCACCTCGGGACAGGGGGCGCAGTACCTATGGCTACACCTTC.

CDR3 DNA: TGTGCCAGCAGTTTAGGGAAAGCGGGTACTGAAGCTTTCTTT. Translated, it gives CASSLGKAGTEAFF. The J gene is TRBJ1-1, the V gene TRBV12-3 or TRBV12-4, with D hard to call. The V end was cut by 1 base, the J end by 5 bases, with 11 bases between. The CDR3 has 14 residues.

This clonotype has a handful of counts. The J gene is TRBJ1-3, the V gene TRBV6-1, with D uncertain. This CDR3 region has 13 residues. Germline CDR1 and CDR2: MNHNS and SASEGT. The ends were cut back, 8 bases at V and 0 bases at J, with 8 bases in the middle. CDR3 in amino acids: CASGPFSGNTIYF. The CDR3 DNA reads TGTGCCAGCGGCCCTTTCTCTGGAAACACCATATATTTT.

The rearrangement uses TRBV20-1 and TRBJ2-2, with 10 bases that match TRBD2. CDR1 and CDR2 from the germline V gene are DFQATT and SNEGSKA (reference sequence). The length of the CDR3 is 15 residues. Trimming cost V 5 bases and J 7 bases; bases outside gene matches: 10. DNA for the CDR3: TGCAGTGCTGTGCCGAGGACTAGCGGAAGCGGGGAGCTGTTTTTT. Its translation is CSAVPRTSGSGELFF.

This chain joins TRBV15 and TRBJ2-1; D remains unclear. Looked up from germline, CDR1 is LNHNV and CDR2 is YYDKDF (reference sequence). The CDR3 has 12 residues. The V gene lost 2 bases and the J gene lost 7 bases, with 6 bases spanning the gap. CDR3 DNA: TGTGCCACCAGCAGATATCGGAATGAGCAGTTCTTC. As protein: CATSRYRNEQFF.

This clonotype was counted a few times. The CDR3 DNA is TGTGCCAGCAGCGTGGGACTAGGGGGGTTCAATGAGCAGTTCTTC. Amino acids: CASSVGLGGFNEQFF. V and J are TRBV5-6 and TRBJ2-1; 8 bases fit TRBD2. The J segment lost 6 bases and the V segment lost 4 bases, leaving 9 bases of the junction unmatched. Germline values: CDR1 SGHDT, CDR2 YYEEEE. This CDR3 has 15 residues.

The rearrangement links TRBV11-1 to TRBJ1-5; D may be TRBD1 (5 bases). V lost 5 bases, J lost 3 bases, and 26 bases lay in between. The germline V gene has CDR1 SGHAT and CDR2 FQDESV (reference sequence). The CDR3 runs 19 residues. For the CDR3, the DNA is TGTGCCAGCAGCAAAGTGGATCCCCTCGCCAGGGCCACCAATCAGCCCCAGCATTTT. Translation gives CASSKVDPLARATNQPQHF.

The sample holds many counts of this clonotype. The rearrangement links TRBV10-2 to TRBJ2-7; tentative D call: TRBD1 (6 bases). Germline loops: CDR1 WSHSY, CDR2 SAAADI. CDR3 size: 12 residues. With 8 bases removed from V and 0 bases from J, the gap between germline ends came to 8 bases. CDR3 sequence: CASRDNSYEQYV. The CDR3 bases are TGCGCCAGCCGGGACAACTCCTACGAGCAGTACGTC.

The chain combines TRBV5-1 with TRBJ2-7; the match to TRBD1 covers 9 bases. The CDR3 totals 21 residues. Germline loops: CDR1 SGHRS, CDR2 YFSETQ. The CDR3: CARGSRLPGTGGSSVPDEQYV. CDR3 in DNA: TGTGCCAGGGGCTCCAGGCTGCCCGGTACAGGGGGCTCTAGTGTCCCGGACGAGCAGTACGTC.

This clonotype was seen a handful of times. The CDR3 DNA follows: TGTGCCAGCAGCTTAAACCCGGGGAAAACCTACAATGAGCAGTTCTTC. Translation gives CASSLNPGKTYNEQFF. The rearrangement uses TRBV7-3 and TRBJ2-1; D might be TRBD2 (5 bases). CDR3 length: 16 residues. Germline V gene sequence: CDR1 SGHTA, CDR2 FQGTGA. Trimming took 1 base from V and 2 from J, leaving 12 bases between them.

Only a few counts were recorded for this clonotype. CDR3 amino acids: CSAREGTSGYNEQFF. CDR3 DNA sequence: TGCAGTGCTAGAGAAGGGACTAGCGGATACAATGAGCAGTTCTTC. The chain has TRBV20-1 and TRBJ2-1, with 11 bases lining up with TRBD2. Trimming cost V 0 bases and J 4 bases; bases outside gene matches: 2. Germline values: CDR1 DFQATT, CDR2 SNEGSKA (reference sequence). This CDR3 is built from 15 residues.

V and J are TRBV6-1 and TRBJ1-5, with TRBD1 matching 8 bases. From germline, CDR1 is MNHNS and CDR2 SASEGT. V lost 7 bases to trimming and J lost 1 base; unmatched junction nucleotides: 18. The CDR3 has 19 residues. The DNA of the CDR3 is TGTGCCAGCACCTGGGGGGCGACTCGAGGACAGGGCAGCAATCAGCCCCAGCATTTT. This gives the protein CASTWGATRGQGSNQPQHF.

The chain uses TRBV15 and TRBJ2-7; 13 bases agree with TRBD2. This CDR3 has 14 residues. Germline V gene data show CDR1 as LNHNV and CDR2 as YYDKDF (reference sequence). Germline trimming cut 5 bases from V and 4 bases from J; bases unmatched to any gene: 2. The CDR3 region has the DNA TGTGCCACCAGCCCGGGACTAGCGGGATACGAGCAGTACGTC. Protein: CATSPGLAGYEQYV.

This clonotype occurred a few times. The V call is TRBV4-2, the J call TRBJ2-1; 8 bases match TRBD1. J gave up 10 bases and V 1 base, and 9 bases lay outside the gene matches. The CDR3 has 15 residues. Germline V gives CDR1 LGHNA, CDR2 YNFKEQ. The CDR3: CASSQAQDRVWEQFF. The CDR3 region has the DNA TGTGCCAGCAGCCAAGCCCAGGACAGGGTTTGGGAGCAGTTCTTC.